What follows are 8 T cell receptor beta chains derived from one specimen sequenced in a study of beta chain features in type 1 diabetes. Expressed TCRB transcripts were sequenced after all isolated RNA was converted to cDNA. Produced via immunoSEQ multiplex PCR; TCRdb's table is partial and in-frame only. The table lists 330,000 or so clones, about 20% of them singletons. Specimen: naive CD4+ T cells from blood. The receptors derive from a woman aged 18-30 years in good health.

The table lists this clone with a few counts. The rearrangement uses TRBV2 and TRBJ1-2; 9 bases are a match to TRBD1. With 11 bases clipped from V and 2 bases from J, the junction kept 6 bases outside the gene matches. Germline V gene data show CDR1 as SNHLY and CDR2 as FYNNEI. CDR3 length: 13 residues. CDR3 loop: CAGSQGANYGYTF. DNA for the CDR3: TGTGCCGGATCACAGGGGGCAAACTATGGCTACACCTTC.

V gene TRBV11-2 combines with J gene TRBJ2-2; 8 bases are shared with TRBD2. The ends lost 6 bases at V and 3 bases at J; junction bases unmatched: 6. From germline, CDR1 is SGHAT and CDR2 FQNNGV. CDR3 length: 15 amino acids. CDR3 residues: CASRSGGPDTGELFF. As DNA, the CDR3 is TGTGCCAGCAGGTCGGGGGGGCCTGACACCGGGGAGCTGTTTTTT. Using reference TRBV11-2 and TRBJ2-2 for the parts outside the CDR3, the full variable domain is EAGVAQSPRYKIIEKRQSVAFWCNPISGHATLYWYQQILGQGPKLLIQFQNNGVVDDSQLPKDRFSAERLKGVDSTLKIQPAKLEDSAVYLCASRSGGPDTGELFFGEGSRLTVL.

The V gene is TRBV11-2, the J gene TRBJ1-2, with a tentative D call TRBD1 (5 bases). The ends were cut back, 6 bases at V and 7 bases at J, with 15 bases in the middle. The CDR3 contains 13 residues. Germline CDR1 is SGHAT and CDR2 is FQNNGV. CDR3 DNA: TGTGCCAGCAGTCCAGATTCGGGGGTTGGCTACACCTTC. Protein sequence: CASSPDSGVGYTF.

The chain recombines TRBV7-3 with TRBJ1-5; tentative D call: TRBD1 (5 bases). V lost 1 base to trimming and J lost 8 bases, with 9 bases between them. Germline lookup yields CDR1 SGHTA and CDR2 FQGTGA. This CDR3 is 13 amino acids long. DNA for the CDR3: TGTGCCAGCAGCTTAAGGCAGGGCGAGCCCCAGCATTTT. This encodes CASSLRQGEPQHF.

A remark on this clone: A junction boundary mismatches the germline segment, possibly from a read error. The chain combines TRBV7-7 with TRBJ2-7; D may correspond to TRBD1 or TRBD2 (5 bases each). The CDR3 is 14 amino acids. Germline V gives CDR1 SSHAT, CDR2 FNYEAQ (reference sequence). The CDR3 protein is CASSLAPGPYEQYF. Written as DNA, the CDR3 is TGTGCTAGCAGCTTAGCGCCAGGGCCCTACGAGCAGTACTTC.

V usage is TRBV7-9 and J usage is TRBJ2-7; TRBD1 agrees at 7 bases. The CDR3 length is 13 residues. Trimming took 3 bases from V and 4 from J; bases not matched to a gene: 3. Germline V gene sequence: CDR1 SEHNR, CDR2 FQNEAQ (reference sequence). The CDR3 region is CASSLDRRYEQYF. The CDR3 region has the DNA TGTGCCAGCAGCTTGGACAGGCGATACGAGCAGTACTTC.

The sample holds a few counts of this clone. The chain joins TRBV7-9 to TRBJ1-5; D is perhaps TRBD1 (6 bases). The V gene lost 5 bases and the J gene lost 9 bases, with 20 bases spanning the gap. This CDR3 is built from 15 residues. Germline V gene data show CDR1 as SEHNR and CDR2 as FQNEAQ (reference sequence). In DNA, the CDR3 is TGTGCCAGCAGCCGAGGGGGGGGGAGTGGTCCGCCCCAGCATTTT. This sequence encodes CASSRGGGSGPPQHF.

This clone was picked up a small number of times. This sequence joins TRBV30 and TRBJ1-4; D uncertain. The CDR3 runs to 14 residues. From germline, CDR1 is GTSNPN and CDR2 SVGIG (reference sequence). The V end lost 2 bases, the J end lost 4 bases, and 11 bases lay between the germline ends. In DNA form, the CDR3 reads TGTGCCTGGAGTTTCGGAGGCCTTAATGAAAAACTGTTTTTT. This encodes CAWSFGGLNEKLFF.